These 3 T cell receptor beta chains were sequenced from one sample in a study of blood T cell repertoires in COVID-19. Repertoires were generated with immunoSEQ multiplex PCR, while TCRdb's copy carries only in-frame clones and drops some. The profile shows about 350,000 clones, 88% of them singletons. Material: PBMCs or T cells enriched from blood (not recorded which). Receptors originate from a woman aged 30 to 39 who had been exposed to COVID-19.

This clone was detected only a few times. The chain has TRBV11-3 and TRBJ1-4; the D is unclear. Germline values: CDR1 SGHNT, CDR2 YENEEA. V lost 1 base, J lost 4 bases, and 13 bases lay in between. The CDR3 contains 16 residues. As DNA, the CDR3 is TGTGCCAGCAGCTTAGCGCCGGGTATACTTAATGAAAAACTGTTTTTT. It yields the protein CASSLAPGILNEKLFF. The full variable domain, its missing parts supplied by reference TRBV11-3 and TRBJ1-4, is EAGVVQSPRYKIIEKKQPVAFWCNPISGHNTLYWYLQNLGQGPELLIRYENEEAVDDSQLPKDRFSAERLKGVDSTLKIQPAELGDSAVYLCASSLAPGILNEKLFFGSGTQLSVL.

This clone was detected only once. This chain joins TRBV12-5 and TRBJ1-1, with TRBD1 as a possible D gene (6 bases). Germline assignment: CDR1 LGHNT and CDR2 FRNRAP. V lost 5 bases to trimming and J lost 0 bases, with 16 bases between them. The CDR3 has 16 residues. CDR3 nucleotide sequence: TGTGCTAGTGGTCCCTTACAGGGCCCCATGAACACTGAAGCTTTCTTT. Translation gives CASGPLQGPMNTEAFF.

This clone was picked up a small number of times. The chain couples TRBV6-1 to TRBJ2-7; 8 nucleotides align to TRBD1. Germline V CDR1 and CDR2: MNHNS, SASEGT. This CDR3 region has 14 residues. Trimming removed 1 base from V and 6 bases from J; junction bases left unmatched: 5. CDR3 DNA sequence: TGTGCCAGCAGTGAAGGGACAGGGTTGGTCGAGCAGTACTTC. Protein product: CASSEGTGLVEQYF.